Shown below are 8 T cell receptor beta chains from a single sample sequenced in a study of technical replicates of blood from four donors. TCRdb's table, derived via immunoSEQ multiplex PCR, lists solely in-frame clones and lacks some. The data show about 60,000 clones, with roughly 86% seen just once and about 5.2% held by the top ten. Sample: PBMCs. The source is a human donor in good health. Some clones in this sample may be carry-over from other donors' samples.

The CDR3 is CASSQEATGEQFF. DNA for the CDR3: TGCGCCAGCAGCCAAGAAGCAACTGGTGAGCAGTTCTTC. The rearrangement joins TRBV4-1 to TRBJ2-1, with D uncertain. Germline V gives CDR1 MGHRA, CDR2 YSYEKL. V shed 0 bases and J shed 9 bases, with 9 bases lying between them. The CDR3 has 13 residues.

This chain joins TRBV5-1 and TRBJ2-1; 10 positions match TRBD2. The CDR3 contains 15 residues. V dropped 4 bases and J dropped 7; count of bases not matched to a gene: 8. The V gene's germline CDR1 is SGHRS and CDR2 YFSETQ. The DNA of the CDR3 is TGCGCCAGCAGCCGCACTAGCGGGGACGGGAATGAGCAGTTCTTC. This translates into CASSRTSGDGNEQFF. The full variable domain, in which reference TRBV5-1 and TRBJ2-1 provide the parts outside the CDR3, is KAGVTQTPRYLIKTRGQQVTLSCSPISGHRSVSWYQQTPGQGLQFLFEYFSETQRNKGNFPGRFSGRQFSNSRSEMNVSTLELGDSALYLCASSRTSGDGNEQFFGPGTRLTVL.

V and J are TRBV12-5 and TRBJ2-7; the D gene is possibly TRBD2 (6 bases). V lost 5 bases and J lost 2, with 10 bases in between. The CDR3 contains 13 residues. Germline V gene sequence: CDR1 LGHNT, CDR2 FRNRAP. The CDR3 nucleotides are TGTGCTAGTGGTCGGGACTCCGCCTACGAGCAGTACTTC. It encodes CASGRDSAYEQYF.

This chain links TRBV5-6 with TRBJ1-1, with no clear D. The CDR3 totals 13 residues. Germline V gives CDR1 SGHDT, CDR2 YYEEEE. V gave up 4 bases and J gave up 3 bases, with 10 bases separating them. The CDR3 sequence is CASSPYFDTEAFF. CDR3 sequence (DNA): TGTGCCAGCAGCCCGTACTTCGACACTGAAGCTTTCTTT.

The chain joins TRBV7-9 to TRBJ2-7, with 12 positions matching TRBD2. Germline CDR1 is SEHNR and CDR2 is FQNEAQ (reference sequence). V dropped 5 bases and J dropped 1; count of bases not matched to a gene: 12. The CDR3 is 18 amino acids. Here the CDR3 reads CASSQALAGGPSSYEQYF. CDR3 sequence (DNA): TGTGCCAGCAGCCAAGCGCTAGCGGGAGGGCCCTCATCCTACGAGCAGTACTTC.

The V gene is TRBV30, the J gene TRBJ2-7; D uncertain. Between the trimmed V and J ends, which lost 3 bases and 2 bases, there was a span of 17 bases. The CDR3 is 15 residues long. Germline V lookup: CDR1 GTSNPN, CDR2 SVGIG (reference sequence). This CDR3 is CAWSQPTHYAYEQYF. The DNA for the CDR3 is TGTGCCTGGAGCCAACCCACTCATTACGCCTACGAGCAGTACTTC.

The rearrangement links TRBV6-1 to TRBJ2-1; 10 nucleotides agree with TRBD2. With V trimmed by 4 bases and J by 7 bases, 7 bases remained unmatched. The germline V gene encodes CDR1 MNHNS and CDR2 SASEGT. The CDR3 loop spans 15 amino acids. CDR3 region: CASSGIASGSNEQFF. CDR3 DNA sequence: TGTGCCAGCAGTGGAATAGCTAGCGGGAGTAATGAGCAGTTCTTC.

The J gene is TRBJ1-1, the V gene TRBV9; the D is unclear. Germline lookup yields CDR1 SGDLS and CDR2 YYNGEE. The CDR3 extends over 15 amino acids. The V end lost 3 bases, the J end lost 0 bases, and 12 bases lay between the germline ends. The CDR3: CASSAAGSLNTEAFF. CDR3 DNA sequence: TGTGCCAGCAGCGCAGCGGGCAGCCTGAACACTGAAGCTTTCTTT.